The rows below give T cell receptor beta chains drawn from one sample of a study of shared clonotypes between healthy human individuals. Clones were sequenced by immunoSEQ multiplex PCR, and TCRdb holds only the in-frame ones, with some missing. The table includes about 1,900,000 clones, about 95% detected once. The sequencing input was naive CD8+ T cells sorted from blood. These receptors originate from a man aged 18 to 35 in good health. CDR3s include the opening cysteine and the closing phenylalanine or tryptophan. D genes are given only for firm matches. Where a row states a size, it is once, few, many or the class of an expanded clone; other rows omit it.

TRBD2	TRBV4-1	14	.	TRBJ2-7	CASSPRDYSYEQYF	TGCGCCAGCAGCCCCCGGGACTACTCCTACGAGCAGTACTTC
.	TRBV9	13	.	TRBJ2-2	CASTSRNTGELFF	TGTGCCAGCACTAGCAGGAACACCGGGGAGCTGTTTTTT
TRBD2	TRBV27	13	.	TRBJ2-7	CASSLREPYEQYF	TGTGCCAGCAGTTTGCGGGAGCCTTACGAGCAGTACTTC
TRBD2	TRBV9	16	.	TRBJ2-3	CASSLSGGAGTDTQYF	TGTGCCAGCAGCCTTAGCGGGGGGGCGGGCACAGATACGCAGTATTTT
TRBD2	TRBV19	14	.	TRBJ2-7	CASSAQRGAYEQYF	TGTGCCAGTAGTGCCCAACGGGGGGCCTACGAGCAGTACTTC
.	TRBV11-2	12	once	TRBJ1-1	CASSFWTNEAFF	TGTGCCAGCAGCTTTTGGACTAATGAAGCTTTCTTT
TRBD1	TRBV2	13	.	TRBJ2-1	CAKGQGEMYEQFF	TGTGCCAAGGGACAGGGTGAAATGTATGAGCAGTTCTTC
TRBD2	TRBV4-1	15	.	TRBJ2-1	CASSQGSGRGGEQFF	TGCGCCAGCAGCCAAGGTAGCGGGAGAGGGGGTGAGCAGTTCTTC
.	TRBV6-1	13	.	TRBJ2-1	CASDLGPYNEQFF	TGTGCCAGCGACCTGGGACCATACAATGAGCAGTTCTTC
.	TRBV7-6	13	.	TRBJ2-7	CASSSTLSYEQYF	TGTGCCAGCAGCTCCACCCTCTCCTACGAGCAGTACTTC
.	TRBV13	13	.	TRBJ2-7	CASSSALGYEQYF	TGTGCCAGCAGCTCGGCCCTGGGCTACGAGCAGTACTTC
.	TRBV6-5	15	.	TRBJ2-5	CASSSEEDLQETQYF	TGTGCCAGCAGTTCGGAGGAGGACCTCCAAGAGACCCAGTACTTC
.	TRBV30	14	.	TRBJ1-5	CAWSEGDGNQPQHF	TGTGCCTGGAGTGAAGGGGATGGCAATCAGCCCCAGCATTTT
TRBD1	TRBV27	13	few	TRBJ1-1	CASRGQGNTEAFF	TGTGCCAGCAGGGGACAGGGGAACACTGAAGCTTTCTTT
TRBD2	TRBV19	16	.	TRBJ2-7	CASSTWTSGLQYEQYF	TGTGCCAGTAGTACATGGACTAGCGGACTTCAGTACGAGCAGTACTTC
.	TRBV5-4	12	.	TRBJ2-7	CASGGSGNEQYF	TGTGCCAGCGGAGGGTCAGGGAACGAGCAGTACTTC
.	TRBV29-1	12	once	TRBJ1-2	CSVIDRYNGYTF	TGCAGCGTGATAGACAGATACAATGGCTACACCTTC
TRBD2	TRBV7-2	15	.	TRBJ2-1	CASSLIAGSYNEQFF	TGTGCCAGCAGCTTAATAGCGGGATCTTACAATGAGCAGTTCTTC
.	TRBV7-9	13	.	TRBJ1-1	CASSSYREAEAFF	TGTGCCAGCAGCTCCTACCGGGAGGCTGAAGCTTTCTTT
.	TRBV7-9	12	.	TRBJ1-2	CASSLSGDGYTF	TGTGCCAGCAGCTTAAGTGGGGATGGCTACACCTTC
.	TRBV7-9	16	once	TRBJ2-1	CASSLQTYSPYNEQFF	TGTGCCAGCAGCCTTCAGACCTATAGCCCTTACAATGAGCAGTTCTTC
.	TRBV19	15	.	TRBJ2-7	CASSTDSTLSYEQYF	TGTGCCAGTAGCACGGACAGCACACTCTCCTACGAGCAGTACTTC
TRBD2	TRBV9	15	.	TRBJ2-1	CASATSGTYYNEQFF	TGTGCCAGCGCAACTAGCGGAACATATTACAATGAGCAGTTCTTC
TRBD2	TRBV4-3	15	once	TRBJ2-7	CASSQGTSGDYEQYF	TGCGCCAGCAGCCAAGGGACTAGCGGGGACTACGAGCAGTACTTC
TRBD1	TRBV6-5	14	.	TRBJ1-4	CASSPGTGWEKLFF	TGTGCCAGCAGTCCCGGGACAGGGTGGGAAAAACTGTTTTTT
.	TRBV9	14	.	TRBJ2-3	CASSAQGLTDTQYF	TGTGCCAGCAGCGCCCAGGGGCTCACAGATACGCAGTATTTT
.	TRBV13	14	.	TRBJ1-3	CASRGDNSGNTIYF	TGTGCCAGCCGGGGGGATAACTCTGGAAACACCATATATTTT
.	TRBV5-6	14	.	TRBJ2-2	CASSLLANTGELFF	TGTGCCAGCAGCCTACTAGCGAACACCGGGGAGCTGTTTTTT
.	TRBV9	16	once	TRBJ2-3	CASSPSGHWGTDTQYF	TGTGCCAGCAGCCCTTCTGGACATTGGGGCACAGATACGCAGTATTTT
.	TRBV25-1	14	.	TRBJ2-7	CASSSWTDDYEQYF	TGTGCCAGCAGTTCCTGGACAGACGACTACGAGCAGTACTTC
.	TRBV25-1	13	.	TRBJ2-1	CASSEYMGGWQFF	TGTGCCAGCAGTGAATATATGGGGGGCTGGCAGTTCTTC
.	TRBV29-1	13	.	TRBJ2-1	CSVADTVVHEQFF	TGCAGCGTTGCCGATACCGTTGTACATGAGCAGTTCTTC
.	TRBV10-2	13	.	TRBJ2-3	CASSGAPVDTQYF	TGCGCCAGCAGTGGGGCCCCAGTAGATACGCAGTATTTT
.	TRBV5-1	13	.	TRBJ2-2	CASSPGLGGELFF	TGCGCCAGCAGCCCCGGGTTGGGCGGGGAGCTGTTTTTT
TRBD1	TRBV7-6	14	.	TRBJ1-1	CASSDRQGDTEAFF	TGTGCCAGCAGCGACCGACAGGGAGACACTGAAGCTTTCTTT
.	TRBV5-4	14	.	TRBJ2-7	CASSLGGGSYEQYF	TGTGCCAGCAGCTTGGGTGGCGGCTCCTACGAGCAGTACTTC
.	TRBV6-5	14	.	TRBJ1-1	CASSYGGRGTEAFF	TGTGCCAGCAGTTACGGGGGAAGGGGCACTGAAGCTTTCTTT
.	TRBV6-5	14	.	TRBJ2-7	CASSYIGGFNEQYF	TGTGCCAGCAGTTATATAGGGGGATTCAACGAGCAGTACTTC
.	TRBV15	13	.	TRBJ2-4	CATSRDQGNIQYF	TGTGCCACCAGCAGAGATCAGGGAAACATTCAGTACTTC
TRBD1	TRBV13	16	.	TRBJ2-7	CASSLATGQGYYEQYF	TGTGCCAGCAGCTTAGCCACCGGACAGGGGTACTACGAGCAGTACTTC
TRBD2	TRBV7-2	15	.	TRBJ2-1	CASSGTSGPYNEQFF	TGTGCCAGCAGCGGTACTAGCGGACCCTACAATGAGCAGTTCTTC
.	TRBV2	15	once	TRBJ2-1	CASSDLWDANNEQFF	TGTGCCAGCAGTGATTTATGGGACGCTAACAATGAGCAGTTCTTC
.	TRBV18	14	.	TRBJ2-7	CASSPPGTPYEQYF	TGTGCCAGCTCACCACCGGGGACACCGTACGAGCAGTACTTC